This T cell receptor (beta chain) was sequenced for a study of HIV-infected patients and healthy controls. The CDR3 sequence is 16 residues long. Germline V gene data show CDR1 as SGHRS and CDR2 as YFSETQ. The V end was cut by 0 bases, the J end by 2 bases, with 14 bases between. This clonotype was recorded many times. Its antigen is still unknown. cDNA was made from around 0.45 ug RNA using alpha and beta constant primers. Each of the alpha and beta chains got its own library through chain-specific third strand synthesis with indices. Second strand DNA was synthesized using a primer at the SP2 site. TCRdb re-derived calls from the 5' RACE reads in MiXCR, one entry per CDR3 protein. The sample holds 17,000 or so distinct CDR3 sequences, 4.5% to 7% seen once. The study, taken as a whole, reports: In healthy controls, MAIT alpha CDR3s were common; in HIV+ repertoires, severely depleted.

Whole blood was used without fractionation, so all unsorted peripheral T cells were included. The V call is TRBV5-1, the J call TRBJ1-1; the D gene is possibly TRBD1 (5 bases). The TCR sequence derives from an adult in good health. Sequencing used blood. Written as DNA, the CDR3 is TGCGCCAGCAGCTTGGGCACGTCCAGGGTCAACACTGAAGCTTTCTTT. It yields the protein CASSLGTSRVNTEAFF.